This T cell receptor beta chain is drawn from a study of T cells after yellow fever vaccination. Overall study: SMART-Seq v4 Ultra Low Input handled preparation of low-cell-number fractions.

Whole-study findings and limits: At around 96% for CD4 and roughly 87% for CD8, most primary-vaccination clones showed up again after the booster.

The table lists this clonotype with a few counts. Its matching antigen is unknown. In TCRdb, the 5' RACE reads were re-called with MiXCR into one record per CDR3 protein. The sample yields a few hundred thousand distinct CDR3 sequences, roughly 8.6% seen once. V shed 3 bases and J 15 bases; nucleotides not matched to a gene: 11. The germline V gene encodes CDR1 SGHRS and CDR2 YFSETQ. This CDR3 has 13 amino acids. The origin of this receptor is a man aged 18 to 29 who received the YFV17D yellow fever vaccine. V usage is TRBV5-1 and J usage is TRBJ2-1; 8 bases align to TRBD2. Sequencing used PBMCs, obtained 45 days after the first yellow fever vaccination. CDR3 amino acids: CASSSSGGALRFF. CDR3 DNA sequence: TGCGCCAGCAGCTCCTCGGGGGGGGCCCTTCGGTTCTTC. The full variable domain, rest sourced from reference TRBV5-1 and TRBJ2-1, is KAGVTQTPRYLIKTRGQQVTLSCSPISGHRSVSWYQQTPGQGLQFLFEYFSETQRNKGNFPGRFSGRQFSNSRSEMNVSTLELGDSALYLCASSSSGGALRFFGPGTRLTVL.